This TCR beta chain is drawn from a study of technical replicates of blood from several donors listed by TCRdb under 2017. Remarks on this clone: It has no known antigen specificity. Per-base quality was not reported, and no clone a single base away is much larger than it.

The germline V gene (reference sequence) supplies CDR1 SEHNR and CDR2 FQNEAQ. For this chain, trimming is 5 bases at the V end and 5 bases at the J end, and the number of junction bases without a gene match is 22. The CDR3 goes from the cysteine to the phenylalanine over 19 residues. Only the CDR3 DNA stays, 57 bases, in frame from base 1. Libraries were constructed by the immunoSEQ multiplex PCR assay. Drawn from immuneACCESS, this table holds only the in-frame rearrangements with V and J called that TCRdb kept. Clones are partly lost; checked studies trace under half to an unresolved V gene and leave the rest unexplained. In this sample the table shows approximately 99,000 clones, 95% of which occur a single time. The ten largest clones capture roughly 0.21% of the sample.

Sequencing used T cells isolated from PBMCs. This sequence originates from a human donor in good health. The chain joins TRBV7-9 to TRBJ1-1, with TRBD1 identical over 8 junction bases. The DNA sequence is given as TGTGCCAGCAGCCTCAGTAAGACAGGGGAGTGGGGATCGGGGACTGAAGCTTTCTTT. Its coded protein is CASSLSKTGEWGSGTEAFF.